Below are 14 T cell receptor beta chains sequenced from a single sample in a study of T cell responses to AZD1222 COVID-19 vaccine (TCRdb year 2021). Receptor amplification or capture employed the immunoSEQ multiplex PCR assay. TCRdb obtained this table from immuneACCESS and retained in-frame rearrangements with V and J assigned. These tables miss some clones; where compared with another copy, unresolved V genes account for less than half of the shortfall, and the remainder is unexplained. Across this sample there are 100,000 to 150,000 clones, with under 95% seen only once. In total, the top ten clones hold less than 1.3% of the sample. Read against the paper, the sample's time point label means: about 28 days (+/-7) after the second vaccine dose. Sequencing used peripheral blood, obtained 28 days after the second AZD1222 dose. The receptors here all came from an adult who received the AZD1222 COVID-19 vaccine.

This chain uses TRBV6-1 with TRBJ1-5; D is ambiguous. V was shortened by 1 base and J by 1 base, with 5 bases between the two germline ends. This CDR3 has 14 amino acids. Germline V gene lookup returns CDR1 MNHNS and CDR2 SASEGT. The CDR3 DNA reads as TGTGCCAGCAGTGAAGTAACCAGCAATCAGCCCCAGCATTTT. Its protein product is CASSEVTSNQPQHF.

In regard to this clone: One junction end does not reproduce the germline sequence, and a read error may be involved. The gene calls are TRBV5-8 and TRBJ2-7; perhaps TRBD1 as D (6 bases). CDR3 length: 14 residues. In germline, CDR1 is SGHTS, CDR2 YDEGEE. DNA of the CDR3: TGTGCCAGCAGCTATGGGGACACCTTCTACGAGCAGTACTTT. It is translated as CASSYGDTFYEQYF.

The chain joins TRBV28 to TRBJ1-1; possibly TRBD1 for D (5 bases). V was clipped by 6 bases and J by 4 bases, with 12 bases between them. The germline CDR1 and CDR2 sequences are MDHEN and SYDVKM. The CDR3 runs 13 residues. The CDR3 region has the DNA TGTGCCAGCAGCCTAGGGGCACTCACTGAAGCTTTCTTT. This sequence encodes CASSLGALTEAFF.

This chain uses TRBV2 with TRBJ2-2; D unclear. Trimming took off 3 bases at V and 0 bases at J, with 11 bases between the two ends. The germline V gene encodes CDR1 SNHLY and CDR2 FYNNEI. The length of the CDR3 is 16 residues. The CDR3 nucleotides are TGTGCCAGCAGTGATGTCCTACGCGCGAACACCGGGGAGCTGTTTTTT. This translates into CASSDVLRANTGELFF. The variable domain in full, with the rest retrieved from reference TRBV2 and TRBJ2-2, is EPEVTQTPSHQVTQMGQEVILRCVPISNHLYFYWYRQILGQKVEFLVSFYNNEISEKSEIFDDQFSVERPDGSNFTLKIRSTKLEDSAMYFCASSDVLRANTGELFFGEGSRLTVL.

The rearrangement links TRBV28 to TRBJ1-1, with D possibly matching TRBD1 (5 bases). V lost 8 bases and J lost 7, with 17 bases in between. The CDR3 extends over 13 amino acids. Germline CDR1 and CDR2: MDHEN and SYDVKM. This CDR3 is CASVGGGGGEAFF. The CDR3 coding sequence is TGTGCCAGCGTCGGTGGGGGGGGAGGTGAAGCTTTCTTT.

This clone was found many times. The CDR3 sequence: CASSQGGRSSYNEQFF. Written as DNA, the CDR3 is TGTGCCAGCAGCCAGGGAGGGAGGAGCTCCTACAATGAGCAGTTCTTC. The rearrangement joins TRBV3-1 (or the pseudogene TRBV3-2) to TRBJ2-1, with TRBD2 matching 7 bases. Germline-derived CDR1 and CDR2 are LGHDT and YNNKEL (reference sequence). V dropped 3 bases and J dropped 0; count of bases not matched to a gene: 5. This CDR3 is built from 16 residues.

This chain links TRBV10-3 with TRBJ1-4; D is possibly TRBD1 (5 bases). This CDR3 region has 15 residues. The ends were cut back, 5 bases at V and 4 bases at J, with 14 bases in the middle. Germline CDR1 ENHRY, CDR2 SYGVKD. CDR3 bases: TGTGCCATCAGTACAGGCGACAGTGGTAATGAAAAACTGTTTTTT. Protein: CAISTGDSGNEKLFF.

V and J are TRBV27 and TRBJ2-1; no reliable D call. Between the trimmed V and J ends, which lost 3 bases and 8 bases, there was a span of 11 bases. The CDR3 covers 13 residues. Per germline, CDR1 MNHEY and CDR2 SMNVEV (reference sequence). The chain's CDR3 is CASSFQAPYEQFF. The CDR3 DNA follows: TGTGCCAGCAGTTTCCAGGCCCCCTATGAGCAGTTCTTC.

V gene TRBV5-4 combines with J gene TRBJ1-1; D unresolved. Germline CDR1 is SGHNT and CDR2 is YYREEE (reference sequence). Trimming stripped 0 bases from V and 2 bases from J, with 5 bases between. The CDR3 runs to 13 residues. Here the CDR3 reads CASSLEGNTEAFF. CDR3 in DNA: TGTGCCAGCAGCTTGGAAGGAAACACTGAAGCTTTCTTT.

The count of this clone is one. This chain uses TRBV6-5 with TRBJ2-1; 7 bases are a match to TRBD2. The CDR3 is 15 residues long. The trim removed 7 bases at V and 8 bases at J, leaving 14 bases unmatched. CDR1 MNHEY and CDR2 SVGAGI come from the germline V gene. In nucleotides, the CDR3 is TGTGCCAGCATTCCGGAGCGGGAATATGTGGATGAGCAGTTCTTC. Its protein product is CASIPEREYVDEQFF.

The V gene is TRBV7-8, the J gene TRBJ2-7; unclear D gene. Germline CDR1 is SGHVS and CDR2 is FQNEAQ. This CDR3 spans 14 amino acids. The V end was cut by 1 base, the J end by 6 bases, with 13 bases between. In DNA form, the CDR3 reads TGTGCCAGCAGCTTAGTATCGGCAGCTGGCGAGCAGTACTTC. Translated, it gives CASSLVSAAGEQYF.

The V and J genes are TRBV2 and TRBJ1-2; a possible D gene is TRBD1 (6 bases). In germline, CDR1 is SNHLY, CDR2 FYNNEI. The CDR3 covers 13 residues. The ends were cut back, 8 bases at V and 3 bases at J, with 13 bases in the middle. The CDR3 loop is CASGQGYDYGYTF. The CDR3 coding sequence is TGTGCCAGCGGTCAGGGGTATGACTATGGCTACACCTTC.

The chain has TRBV5-1 and TRBJ2-3; TRBD1 or TRBD2 may be the D gene (5 bases each). The CDR3 is 13 residues long. V shed 2 bases and J shed 8 bases, with 12 bases lying between them. Germline V gene data show CDR1 as SGHRS and CDR2 as YFSETQ. The CDR3 reads CASSFDRDATQYF. CDR3 in DNA: TGCGCCAGCAGCTTTGATAGGGACGCTACGCAGTATTTT.

The chain employs TRBV19 and TRBJ1-4; no clear D. The CDR3 spans 17 residues. From germline, CDR1 is LNHDA and CDR2 SQIVND (reference sequence). V was trimmed by 9 bases and J by 3 bases, leaving 23 bases between them. The CDR3 DNA reads as TGTGCCAGCAATCACCCGGCGGGCAGAGCCTCTAATGAAAAACTGTTTTTT. This sequence encodes CASNHPAGRASNEKLFF.